Each of the 10 T cell receptor beta chains below was sequenced from the same sample in a study of control samples from healthy donors and cancer patients. Generated by immunoSEQ multiplex PCR, the TCRdb table keeps only in-frame clones and is missing some. The sample shows fewer than 60,000 clones, roughly 86% of them seen only once. Material for sequencing was PBMCs. The receptors originated from a woman aged 60-70 years with lung cancer.

This clone has a handful of counts. The J gene is TRBJ1-4, the V gene TRBV5-5; D not certain. V lost 4 bases to trimming and J lost 3 bases, with 16 bases between them. Germline V lookup: CDR1 SGHKS, CDR2 YYEKEE (reference sequence). The CDR3 runs 16 residues. The CDR3, as DNA: TGTGCCAGCAGCGCCGGCGGCACAGCCTCTAATGAAAAACTGTTTTTT. This gives the protein CASSAGGTASNEKLFF.

The table lists this clone with a count of one. The V gene is TRBV27, the J gene TRBJ1-1, with D unclear. V dropped 0 bases and J dropped 3 bases, with 8 bases sitting between them. CDR3 length: 14 amino acids. Germline V gene data show CDR1 as MNHEY and CDR2 as SMNVEV (reference sequence). CDR3: CASSLSAVHTEAFF. CDR3 nucleotides: TGTGCCAGCAGTTTATCCGCGGTACACACTGAAGCTTTCTTT.

V is TRBV27 and J is TRBJ2-5; D gene uncertain. The CDR3 totals 12 residues. Per germline, CDR1 MNHEY and CDR2 SMNVEV (reference sequence). V shed 6 bases and J shed 5 bases, with 10 bases lying between them. Written as DNA, the CDR3 is TGTGCCAGCAGGGACCCCTGGGAGACCCAGTACTTC. Amino acids: CASRDPWETQYF.

This clone was counted between two and nine times. The V call is TRBV4-1, the J call TRBJ2-1, with 11 bases matching TRBD1. The CDR3 loop spans 15 amino acids. Trimming cost V 2 bases and J 7 bases; bases outside gene matches: 4. Looked up from germline, CDR1 is MGHRA and CDR2 is YSYEKL. CDR3 bases: TGCGCCAGCAGCCAACCGGGACAGGGGGATAATGAGCAGTTCTTC. It translates to CASSQPGQGDNEQFF.

The chain combines TRBV5-1 with TRBJ2-7; 7 bases are shared with TRBD1. This CDR3 is 16 amino acids long. V shed 0 bases and J 1 base; nucleotides not matched to a gene: 7. Germline values: CDR1 SGHRS, CDR2 YFSETQ. The CDR3: CASSLAGTVTSYEQYF. DNA for the CDR3: TGCGCCAGCAGCTTGGCCGGGACAGTGACTTCCTACGAGCAGTACTTC.

The chain has TRBV5-4 and TRBJ1-2; no firm D call. V was cut by 0 bases and J by 5 bases, with 14 bases left in between. The germline V gene encodes CDR1 SGHNT and CDR2 YYREEE (reference sequence). The CDR3 has 15 residues. The CDR3 here is CASSLAHGTVYGYTF. CDR3 nucleotides: TGTGCCAGCAGCTTGGCCCACGGTACGGTTTATGGCTACACCTTC.

The rearrangement links TRBV7-3 to TRBJ1-1; possible D gene TRBD1, 6 bases. The V and J ends lost 1 base and 3 bases respectively, with 15 bases between them. This CDR3 region has 16 residues. Germline CDR1 and CDR2: SGHTA and FQGTGA. CDR3 region: CASSLMPTGPDTEAFF. CDR3 nucleotide sequence: TGTGCCAGCAGCTTAATGCCGACAGGCCCGGACACTGAAGCTTTCTTT.

The V call is TRBV5-1, the J call TRBJ2-7; D possibly corresponds to TRBD1 (6 bases). CDR1 is SGHRS, CDR2 YFSETQ, per germline. The CDR3 is 13 residues long. Trimming removed 0 bases from V and 7 bases from J, with 11 bases in between. The CDR3 is CASSLETGREQYF. The CDR3 coding sequence is TGCGCCAGCAGCTTGGAAACAGGGCGAGAGCAGTACTTC. Looking up the rest from reference TRBV5-1 and TRBJ2-7 gives the full variable domain: KAGVTQTPRYLIKTRGQQVTLSCSPISGHRSVSWYQQTPGQGLQFLFEYFSETQRNKGNFPGRFSGRQFSNSRSEMNVSTLELGDSALYLCASSLETGREQYFGPGTRLTVT.

The chain uses TRBV6-5 and TRBJ2-1, with TRBD2 identical over 11 bases. The V gene end was trimmed by 2 bases and the J gene end by 8 bases; junction bases not matched to a gene: 8. The germline CDR1 and CDR2 sequences are MNHEY and SVGAGI. This CDR3 is built from 16 residues. In DNA, the CDR3 is TGTGCCAGCAGTTACGCCACTAGCGGGAGTAAACATGAGCAGTTCTTC. This translates into CASSYATSGSKHEQFF.

This chain connects TRBV13 to TRBJ1-3; D uncertain. This CDR3 is 13 amino acids long. Trimming cost V 2 bases and J 2 bases, with 4 bases left between them. Germline V CDR1 and CDR2: PRHDT, FYEKMQ (reference sequence). The CDR3 loop is CASSLLTGNTIYF. In DNA form, the CDR3 reads TGTGCCAGCAGCTTACTTACTGGAAACACCATATATTTT.